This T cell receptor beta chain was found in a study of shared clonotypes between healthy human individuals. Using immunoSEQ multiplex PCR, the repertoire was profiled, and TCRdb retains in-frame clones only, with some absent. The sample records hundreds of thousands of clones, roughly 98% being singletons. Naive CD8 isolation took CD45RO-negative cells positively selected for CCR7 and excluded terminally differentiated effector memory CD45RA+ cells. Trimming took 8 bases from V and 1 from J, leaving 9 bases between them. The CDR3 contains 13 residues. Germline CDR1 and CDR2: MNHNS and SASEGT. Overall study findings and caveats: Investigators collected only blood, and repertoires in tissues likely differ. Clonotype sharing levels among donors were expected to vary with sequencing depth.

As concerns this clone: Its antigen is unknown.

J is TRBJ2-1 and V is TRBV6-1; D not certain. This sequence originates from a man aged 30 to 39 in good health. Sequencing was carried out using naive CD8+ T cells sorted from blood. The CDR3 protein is CASGYRSYNEQFF. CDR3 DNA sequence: TGTGCCAGCGGGTATCGGTCCTACAATGAGCAGTTCTTC.